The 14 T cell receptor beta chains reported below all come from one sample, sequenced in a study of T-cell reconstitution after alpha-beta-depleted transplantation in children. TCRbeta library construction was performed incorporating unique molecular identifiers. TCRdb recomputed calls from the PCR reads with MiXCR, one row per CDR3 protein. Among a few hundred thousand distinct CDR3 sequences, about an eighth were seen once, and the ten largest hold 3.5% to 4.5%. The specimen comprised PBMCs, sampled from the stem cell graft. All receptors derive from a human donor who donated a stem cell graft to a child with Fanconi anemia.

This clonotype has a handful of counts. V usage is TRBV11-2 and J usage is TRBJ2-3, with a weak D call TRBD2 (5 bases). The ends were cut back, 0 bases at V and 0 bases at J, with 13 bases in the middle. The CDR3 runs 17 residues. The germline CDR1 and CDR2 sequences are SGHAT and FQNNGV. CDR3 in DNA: TGTGCCAGCAGCTTAGAACTCCTAGGGAGTAGCACAGATACGCAGTATTTT. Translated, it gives CASSLELLGSSTDTQYF.

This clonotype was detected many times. The CDR3 loop reads CASSPGTRGYEQYF. DNA of the CDR3: TGTGCCAGCTCCCCAGGGACTAGAGGTTACGAGCAGTACTTC. The chain uses TRBV12-3 or TRBV12-4 and TRBJ2-7, with 8 bases lining up with TRBD2. The CDR3 length is 14 residues. V trimming: 8 bases; J trimming: 4 bases; junction bases outside the gene matches: 10.

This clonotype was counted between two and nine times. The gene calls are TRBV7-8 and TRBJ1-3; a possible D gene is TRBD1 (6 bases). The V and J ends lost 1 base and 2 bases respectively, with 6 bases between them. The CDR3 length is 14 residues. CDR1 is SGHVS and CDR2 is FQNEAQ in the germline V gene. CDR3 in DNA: TGTGCCAGCAGCTTAGGGGACACTGGAAACACCATATATTTT. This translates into CASSLGDTGNTIYF.

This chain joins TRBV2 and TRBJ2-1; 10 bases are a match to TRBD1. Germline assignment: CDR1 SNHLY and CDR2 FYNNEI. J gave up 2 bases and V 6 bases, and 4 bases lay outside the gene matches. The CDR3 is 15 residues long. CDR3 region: CASRRGQGTYNEQFF. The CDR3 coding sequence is TGTGCCAGCAGGAGGGGACAGGGGACCTACAATGAGCAGTTCTTC.

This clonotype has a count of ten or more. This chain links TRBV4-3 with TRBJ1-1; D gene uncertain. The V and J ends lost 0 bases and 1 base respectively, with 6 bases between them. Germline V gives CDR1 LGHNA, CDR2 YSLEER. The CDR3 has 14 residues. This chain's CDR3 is CASSQDRRNTEAFF. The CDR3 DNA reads TGCGCCAGCAGCCAAGATAGGAGGAACACTGAAGCTTTCTTT.

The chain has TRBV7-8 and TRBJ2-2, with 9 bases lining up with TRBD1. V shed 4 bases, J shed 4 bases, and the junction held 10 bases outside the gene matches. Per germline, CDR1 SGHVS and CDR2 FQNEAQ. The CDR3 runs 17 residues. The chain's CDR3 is CASSWRGTGFATGELFF. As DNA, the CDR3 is TGTGCCAGCAGCTGGCGAGGGACAGGGTTCGCCACCGGGGAGCTGTTTTTT.

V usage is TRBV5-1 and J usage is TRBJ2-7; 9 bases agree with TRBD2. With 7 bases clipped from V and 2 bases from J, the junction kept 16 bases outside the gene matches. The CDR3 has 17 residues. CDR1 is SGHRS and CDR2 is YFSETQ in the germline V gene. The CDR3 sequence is CASSMSASGDLAYEQYF. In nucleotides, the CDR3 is TGCGCCAGCTCGATGTCGGCTAGCGGGGACCTTGCCTACGAGCAGTACTTC.

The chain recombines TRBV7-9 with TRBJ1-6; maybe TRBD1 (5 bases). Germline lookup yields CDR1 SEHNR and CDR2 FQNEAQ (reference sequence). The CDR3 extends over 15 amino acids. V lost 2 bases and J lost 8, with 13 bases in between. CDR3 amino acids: CASSLPGRGYSPLHF. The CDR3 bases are TGTGCCAGCAGCTTACCGGGACGCGGATATTCACCCCTCCACTTT.

In DNA, the CDR3 is TGCAGTGCTACTTCGACAGCCTCCTACGAGCAGTACTTC. Its translation: CSATSTASYEQYF. This rearrangement joins TRBV20-1 to TRBJ2-7; TRBD1 is a possible D gene (5 bases). Germline CDR1 DFQATT, CDR2 SNEGSKA (reference sequence). V was cut by 4 bases and J by 0 bases, with 10 bases left in between. The CDR3 length is 13 residues.

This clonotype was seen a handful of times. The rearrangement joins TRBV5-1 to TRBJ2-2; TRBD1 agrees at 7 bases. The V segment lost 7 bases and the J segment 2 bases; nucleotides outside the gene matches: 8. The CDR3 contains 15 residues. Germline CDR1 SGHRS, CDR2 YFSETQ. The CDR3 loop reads CASGMGTANTGELFF. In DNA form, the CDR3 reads TGCGCCAGCGGGATGGGGACAGCTAACACCGGGGAGCTGTTTTTT.

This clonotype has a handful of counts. Here the CDR3 DNA reads TGCGCCAGCAGCTTAGGACATACGAACACTGAAGCTTTCTTT. It yields the protein CASSLGHTNTEAFF. The chain has TRBV5-1 and TRBJ1-1, with D maybe TRBD1 (5 bases). Per germline, CDR1 SGHRS and CDR2 YFSETQ. Trimming stripped 2 bases from V and 1 base from J, with 9 bases between. This CDR3 is built from 14 residues. Full variable domain (rest looked up from reference TRBV5-1 and TRBJ1-1): KAGVTQTPRYLIKTRGQQVTLSCSPISGHRSVSWYQQTPGQGLQFLFEYFSETQRNKGNFPGRFSGRQFSNSRSEMNVSTLELGDSALYLCASSLGHTNTEAFFGQGTRLTVV.

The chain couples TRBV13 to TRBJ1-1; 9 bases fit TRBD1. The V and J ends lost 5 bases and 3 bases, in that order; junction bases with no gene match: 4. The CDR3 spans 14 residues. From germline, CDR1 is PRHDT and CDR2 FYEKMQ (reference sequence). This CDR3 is CASSPQGAYTEAFF. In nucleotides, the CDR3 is TGTGCCAGCAGCCCACAGGGGGCCTACACTGAAGCTTTCTTT.

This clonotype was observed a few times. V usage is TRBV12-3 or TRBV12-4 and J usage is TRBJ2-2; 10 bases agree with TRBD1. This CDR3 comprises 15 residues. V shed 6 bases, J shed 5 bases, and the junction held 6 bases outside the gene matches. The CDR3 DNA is TGTGCCAGCAGACCGACAGGGGGCCGAACCGGGGAGCTGTTTTTT. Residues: CASRPTGGRTGELFF.

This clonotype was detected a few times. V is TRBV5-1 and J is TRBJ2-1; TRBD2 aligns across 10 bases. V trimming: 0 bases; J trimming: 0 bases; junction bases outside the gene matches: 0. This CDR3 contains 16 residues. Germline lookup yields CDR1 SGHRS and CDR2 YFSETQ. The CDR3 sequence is CASSLASGSSYNEQFF. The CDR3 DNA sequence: TGCGCCAGCAGCTTGGCTAGCGGGAGCTCCTACAATGAGCAGTTCTTC.